This is a list of T cell receptor beta chains from one sample in a study of blood T cell repertoires in COVID-19. Produced via immunoSEQ multiplex PCR; TCRdb's table is partial and in-frame only. The data hold about 130,000 clones, with about four fifths observed a single time. Source material: peripheral blood. These receptors originate from a man aged 25-40 years with COVID-19, enrolled during active disease. The CDR3 runs from the conserved cysteine through the conserved F or W. A D gene is named only where the DNA matches it firmly. The size of a clone is reported for some rows only, either as once, few or many, or as a class for expanded clones.

j_gene,v_gene,d_gene,abundance,CDR3aa,CDR3nt
TRBJ1-4,TRBV30,.,.,CAWNPGVHEKLFF,TGTGCCTGGAACCCGGGAGTACATGAAAAACTGTTTTTT
TRBJ1-2,TRBV19,TRBD1,.,CASSRGRGIYGYTF,TGTGCCAGTAGTCGTGGCAGGGGGATATATGGCTACACCTTC
TRBJ1-1,TRBV6-2/TRBV6-3,.,.,CASSYSPGDTEAFF,TGTGCCAGCAGTTACTCGCCGGGGGACACTGAAGCTTTCTTT
TRBJ2-2,TRBV24-1,TRBD2,.,CATSERGTSGRPGELFF,TGTGCCACCAGTGAGCGCGGGACTAGCGGGAGACCCGGGGAGCTGTTTTTT
TRBJ1-2,TRBV7-2,.,.,CASSSPRSGYTF,TGTGCCAGCAGCTCCCCTCGGTCTGGCTACACCTTC
TRBJ2-3,TRBV4-1,.,.,CASSRDISTDTQYF,TGCGCCAGCAGCCGGGACATTAGCACAGATACGCAGTATTTT
TRBJ1-3,TRBV6-4,.,.,CASSDSSAESPSGNTIYF,TGTGCCAGCAGTGACAGTTCGGCGGAGTCACCCTCTGGAAACACCATATATTTT
TRBJ1-1,TRBV11-1,.,.,CASSFTGLNTEAFF,TGTGCCAGCAGCTTCACAGGGTTGAACACTGAAGCTTTCTTT
TRBJ2-1,TRBV6-2/TRBV6-3,.,.,CASSTDSYNEQFF,TGTGCCAGCAGTACGGACTCGTACAATGAGCAGTTCTTC
TRBJ2-4,TRBV7-6,TRBD1,once,CASSSTTGGRNIQYF,TGTGCCAGCAGCTCCACGACAGGGGGCAGAAACATTCAGTACTTC
TRBJ2-7,TRBV11-3,TRBD2,.,CASSLALLAGGGTYEQYF,TGTGCCAGCAGCTTAGCCCTACTAGCGGGAGGGGGTACCTACGAGCAGTACTTC
TRBJ2-1,TRBV6-5,.,.,CASSYPGLHYNEQFF,TGTGCCAGCAGTTACCCGGGACTCCATTACAATGAGCAGTTCTTC